This T cell receptor beta chain was observed in a study of T cells in narcolepsy. Clones were read by immunoSEQ multiplex PCR, and TCRdb kept only the in-frame ones, dropping some. Of over 25,000 clones listed, roughly 77% are singletons. V gave up 1 base and J gave up 3 bases; unmatched junction bases: 6. The CDR3 runs 16 residues. Germline values: CDR1 SGHDN, CDR2 FVKESK. Study-wide results and limits: Reportedly, autoreactive clonotypes were serially detected in patients' blood but not controls'.

A word on this clone: What it binds is unknown.

The sequenced material came from memory (CD45RA-) CD4+ T cells from blood. This receptor was obtained from a human donor in good health. The chain is built from TRBV14 and TRBJ2-7, with TRBD2 identical over 10 bases. The CDR3 loop is CASSQGTSGLIYEQYF. CDR3 DNA sequence: TGTGCCAGCAGCCAAGGGACTAGCGGATTGATCTACGAGCAGTACTTC.